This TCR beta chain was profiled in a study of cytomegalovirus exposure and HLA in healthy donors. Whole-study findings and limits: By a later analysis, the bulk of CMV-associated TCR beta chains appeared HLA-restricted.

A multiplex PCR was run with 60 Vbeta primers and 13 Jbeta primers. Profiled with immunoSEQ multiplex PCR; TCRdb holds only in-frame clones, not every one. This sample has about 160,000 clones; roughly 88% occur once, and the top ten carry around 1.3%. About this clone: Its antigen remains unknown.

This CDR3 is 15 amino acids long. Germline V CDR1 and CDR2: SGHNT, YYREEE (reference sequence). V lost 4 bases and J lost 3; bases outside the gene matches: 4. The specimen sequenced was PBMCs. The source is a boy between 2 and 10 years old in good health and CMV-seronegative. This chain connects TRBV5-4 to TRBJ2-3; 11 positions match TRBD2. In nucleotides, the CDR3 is TGTGCCAGCAGCCTTAGCGGGAGGGAAACAGATACGCAGTATTTT. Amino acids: CASSLSGRETDTQYF. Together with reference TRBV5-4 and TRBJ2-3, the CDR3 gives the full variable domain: ETGVTQSPTHLIKTRGQQVTLRCSSQSGHNTVSWYQQALGQGPQFIFQYYREEENGRGNFPPRFSGLQFPNYSSELNVNALELDDSALYLCASSLSGRETDTQYFGPGTRLTVL.